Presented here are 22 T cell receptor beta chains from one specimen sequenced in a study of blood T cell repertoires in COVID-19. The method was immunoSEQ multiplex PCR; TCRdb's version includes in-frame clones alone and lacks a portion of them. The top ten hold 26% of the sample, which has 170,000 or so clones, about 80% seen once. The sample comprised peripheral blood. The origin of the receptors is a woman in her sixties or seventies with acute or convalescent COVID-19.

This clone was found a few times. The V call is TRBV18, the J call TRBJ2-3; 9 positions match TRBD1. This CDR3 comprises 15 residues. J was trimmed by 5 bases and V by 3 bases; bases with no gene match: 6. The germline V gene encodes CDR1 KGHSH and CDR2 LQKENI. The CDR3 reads CASSPRGTGIDTQYF. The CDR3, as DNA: TGTGCCAGCTCACCGCGCGGGACAGGGATAGATACGCAGTATTTT.

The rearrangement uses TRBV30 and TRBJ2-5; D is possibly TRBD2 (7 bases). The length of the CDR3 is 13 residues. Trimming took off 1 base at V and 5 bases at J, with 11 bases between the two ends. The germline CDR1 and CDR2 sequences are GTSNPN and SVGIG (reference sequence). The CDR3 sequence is CAWSGGGEETQYF. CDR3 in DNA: TGTGCCTGGAGTGGAGGGGGGGAGGAGACCCAGTACTTC.

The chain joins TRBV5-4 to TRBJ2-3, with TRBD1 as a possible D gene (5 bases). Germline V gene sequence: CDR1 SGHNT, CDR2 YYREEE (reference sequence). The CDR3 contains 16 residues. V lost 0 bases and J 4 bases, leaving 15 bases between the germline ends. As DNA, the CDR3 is TGTGCCAGCAGCTTGGAAGTGGGGCCTGGGGCAGATACGCAGTATTTT. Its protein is CASSLEVGPGADTQYF.

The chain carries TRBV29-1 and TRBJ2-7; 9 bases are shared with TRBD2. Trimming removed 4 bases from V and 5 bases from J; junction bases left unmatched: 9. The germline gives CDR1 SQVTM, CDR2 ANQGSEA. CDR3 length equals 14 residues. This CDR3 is CSVVLILAGNEQYF. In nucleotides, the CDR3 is TGCAGCGTTGTTCTCATACTAGCGGGCAACGAGCAGTACTTC.

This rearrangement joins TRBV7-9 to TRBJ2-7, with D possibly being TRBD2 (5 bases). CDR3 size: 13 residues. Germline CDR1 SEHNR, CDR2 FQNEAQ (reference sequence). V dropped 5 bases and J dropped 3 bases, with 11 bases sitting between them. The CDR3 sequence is CASSPRGGYEQYF. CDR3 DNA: TGTGCCAGCAGCCCCCGGGGTGGCTACGAGCAGTACTTC.

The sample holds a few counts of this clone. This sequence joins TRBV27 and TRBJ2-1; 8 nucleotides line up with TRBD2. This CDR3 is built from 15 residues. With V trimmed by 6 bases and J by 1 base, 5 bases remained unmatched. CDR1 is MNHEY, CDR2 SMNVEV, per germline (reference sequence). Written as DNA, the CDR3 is TGTGCCAGCAGCGAAGCGGGAGCGTCCTACAATGAGCAGTTCTTC. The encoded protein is CASSEAGASYNEQFF.

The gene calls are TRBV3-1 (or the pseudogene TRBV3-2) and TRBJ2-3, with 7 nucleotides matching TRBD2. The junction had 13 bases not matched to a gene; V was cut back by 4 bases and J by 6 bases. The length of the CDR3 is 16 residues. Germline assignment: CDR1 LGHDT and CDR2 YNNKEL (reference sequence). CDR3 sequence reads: CASSPLGGSGEDTQYF. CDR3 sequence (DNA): TGTGCCAGCAGCCCCTTGGGCGGGAGTGGAGAGGATACGCAGTATTTT.

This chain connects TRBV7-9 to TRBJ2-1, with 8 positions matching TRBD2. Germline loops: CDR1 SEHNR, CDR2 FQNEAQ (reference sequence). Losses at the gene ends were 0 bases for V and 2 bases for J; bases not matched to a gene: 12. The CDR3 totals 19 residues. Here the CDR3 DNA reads TGTGCCAGCAGCTTAGCGCCCTGGGCGGGAGGAGGACCCTACAATGAGCAGTTCTTC. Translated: CASSLAPWAGGGPYNEQFF.

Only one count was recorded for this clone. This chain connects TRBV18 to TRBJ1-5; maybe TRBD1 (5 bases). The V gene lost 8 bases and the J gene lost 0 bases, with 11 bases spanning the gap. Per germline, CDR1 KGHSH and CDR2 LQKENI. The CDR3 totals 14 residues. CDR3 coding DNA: TGTGCCAGCAAAACAGGATATAGCAATCAGCCCCAGCATTTT. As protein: CASKTGYSNQPQHF.

CDR3 DNA sequence: TGTGCCAGCAGCTTACGCGGCGGTAGCCTTAGCACTGAAGCTTTCTTT. Protein product: CASSLRGGSLSTEAFF. The J gene is TRBJ1-1, the V gene TRBV5-6; D gene unclear. V shed 2 bases and J shed 4 bases, with 18 bases lying between them. The CDR3 totals 16 residues. The germline CDR1 and CDR2 sequences are SGHDT and YYEEEE.

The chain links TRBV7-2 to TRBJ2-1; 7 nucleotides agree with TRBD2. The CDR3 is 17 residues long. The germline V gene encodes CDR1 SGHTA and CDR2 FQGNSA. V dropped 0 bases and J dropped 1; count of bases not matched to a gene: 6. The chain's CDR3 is CASSLAGGGYSYNEQFF. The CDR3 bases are TGTGCCAGCAGCTTAGCCGGGGGAGGGTATTCCTACAATGAGCAGTTCTTC.

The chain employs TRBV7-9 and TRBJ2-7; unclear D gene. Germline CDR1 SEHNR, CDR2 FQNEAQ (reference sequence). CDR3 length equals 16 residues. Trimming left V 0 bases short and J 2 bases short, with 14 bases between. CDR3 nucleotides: TGTGCCAGCAGCTTAGCGAAGTGGCAGAAGACCTACGAGCAGTACTTC. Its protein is CASSLAKWQKTYEQYF.

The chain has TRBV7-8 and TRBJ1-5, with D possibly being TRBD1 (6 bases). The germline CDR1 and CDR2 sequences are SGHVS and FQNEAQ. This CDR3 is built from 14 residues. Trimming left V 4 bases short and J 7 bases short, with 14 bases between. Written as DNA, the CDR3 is TGTGCCAGCAGCTCCTGGGGGGGCGGGCAGCCCCAGCATTTT. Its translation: CASSSWGGGQPQHF.

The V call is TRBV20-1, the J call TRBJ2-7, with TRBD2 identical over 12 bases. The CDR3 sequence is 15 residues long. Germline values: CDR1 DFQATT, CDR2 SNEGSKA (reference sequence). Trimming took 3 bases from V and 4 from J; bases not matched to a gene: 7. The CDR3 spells CSASPATSGSYEQYF. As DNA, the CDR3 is TGCAGTGCTAGTCCAGCGACTAGCGGGAGTTACGAGCAGTACTTC.

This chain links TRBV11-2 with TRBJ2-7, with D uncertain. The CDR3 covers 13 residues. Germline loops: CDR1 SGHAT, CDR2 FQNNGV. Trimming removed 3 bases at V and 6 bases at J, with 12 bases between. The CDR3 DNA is TGTGCCAGCAGCTTGGAGAGACCCATCGAGCAGTACTTC. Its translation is CASSLERPIEQYF.

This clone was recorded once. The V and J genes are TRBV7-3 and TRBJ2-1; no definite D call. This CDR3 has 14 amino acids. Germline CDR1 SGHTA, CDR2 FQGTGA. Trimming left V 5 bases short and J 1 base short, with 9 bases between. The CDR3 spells CASSVRSSYNEQFF. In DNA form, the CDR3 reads TGTGCCAGCAGCGTGAGGAGTTCCTACAATGAGCAGTTCTTC.

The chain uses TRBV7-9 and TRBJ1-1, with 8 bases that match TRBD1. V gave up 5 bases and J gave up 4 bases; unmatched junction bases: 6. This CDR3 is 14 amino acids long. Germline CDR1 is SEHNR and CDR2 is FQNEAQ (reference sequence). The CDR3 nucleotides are TGTGCCAGCAGCCGACAGGGGAGAGGCACTGAAGCTTTCTTT. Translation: CASSRQGRGTEAFF.

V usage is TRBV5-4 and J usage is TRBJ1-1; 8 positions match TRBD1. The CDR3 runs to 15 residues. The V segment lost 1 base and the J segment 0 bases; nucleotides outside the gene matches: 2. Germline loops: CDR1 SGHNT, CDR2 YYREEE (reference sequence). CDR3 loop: CASSLTGGMNTEAFF. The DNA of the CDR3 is TGTGCCAGCAGCTTGACAGGGGGAATGAACACTGAAGCTTTCTTT.

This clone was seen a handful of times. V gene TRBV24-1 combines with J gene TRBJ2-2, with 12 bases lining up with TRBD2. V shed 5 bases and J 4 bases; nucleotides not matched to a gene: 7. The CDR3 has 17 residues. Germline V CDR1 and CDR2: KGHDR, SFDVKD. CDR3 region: CATSASGRALSTGELFF. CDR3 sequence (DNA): TGTGCCACCAGTGCTAGCGGGAGGGCCTTAAGCACCGGGGAGCTGTTTTTT.

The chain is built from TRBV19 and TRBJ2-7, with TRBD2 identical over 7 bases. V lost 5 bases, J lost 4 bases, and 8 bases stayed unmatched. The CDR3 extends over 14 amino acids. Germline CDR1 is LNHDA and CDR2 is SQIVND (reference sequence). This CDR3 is CASSPGTISYEQYF. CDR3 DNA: TGTGCCAGTAGTCCCGGGACTATTAGTTACGAGCAGTACTTC.

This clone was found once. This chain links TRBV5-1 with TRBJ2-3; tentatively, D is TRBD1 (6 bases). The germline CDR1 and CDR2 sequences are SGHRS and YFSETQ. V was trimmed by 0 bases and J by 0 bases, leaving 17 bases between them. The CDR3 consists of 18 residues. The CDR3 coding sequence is TGCGCCAGCAGCTTGGAAATTCGGGACACTACTAGCACAGATACGCAGTATTTT. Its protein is CASSLEIRDTTSTDTQYF. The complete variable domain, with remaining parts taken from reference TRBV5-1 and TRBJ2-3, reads KAGVTQTPRYLIKTRGQQVTLSCSPISGHRSVSWYQQTPGQGLQFLFEYFSETQRNKGNFPGRFSGRQFSNSRSEMNVSTLELGDSALYLCASSLEIRDTTSTDTQYFGPGTRLTVL.

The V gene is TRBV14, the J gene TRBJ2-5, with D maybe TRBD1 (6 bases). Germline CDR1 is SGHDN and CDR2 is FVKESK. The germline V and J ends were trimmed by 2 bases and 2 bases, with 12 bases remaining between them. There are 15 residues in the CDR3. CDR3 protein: CASSQTGMTQETQYF. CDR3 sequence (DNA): TGTGCCAGCAGCCAAACAGGGATGACACAAGAGACCCAGTACTTC.